These 26 T cell receptor beta chains came from one sample sequenced in a study of blood T cell repertoires in COVID-19. Measured with immunoSEQ multiplex PCR; TCRdb has only the in-frame clones, and not every one. The data show 80,000 to 100,000 clones, 81% seen once. Sequencing input: peripheral blood. These receptors were obtained from a man in his sixties with acute or convalescent COVID-19.

V gene TRBV3-1 (or the pseudogene TRBV3-2) combines with J gene TRBJ2-3, with 8 bases that match TRBD1. The CDR3 spans 14 residues. V lost 6 bases to trimming and J lost 3 bases; unmatched junction nucleotides: 5. Looked up from germline, CDR1 is LGHDT and CDR2 is YNNKEL (reference sequence). The CDR3 region has the DNA TGTGCCAGCAGGTCGACAGGGGCGACAGATACGCAGTATTTT. The encoded protein is CASRSTGATDTQYF.

The chain employs TRBV6-5 and TRBJ2-7; D ambiguous. From germline, CDR1 is MNHEY and CDR2 SVGAGI. CDR3 length equals 11 residues. V lost 4 bases and J lost 3, with 4 bases in between. CDR3 nucleotides: TGTGCCAGCAGTTCCAACTACGAGCAGTACTTC. Its protein product is CASSSNYEQYF.

The chain uses TRBV3-1 (or the pseudogene TRBV3-2) and TRBJ2-1; 9 nucleotides align to TRBD2. Germline trimming cut 4 bases from V and 2 bases from J; bases unmatched to any gene: 9. In germline, CDR1 is LGHDT, CDR2 YNNKEL (reference sequence). There are 17 residues in the CDR3. The CDR3 DNA is TGTGCCAGCAGCCCGGCCTTCTTAGCGGGGGCCTACAATGAGCAGTTCTTC. Its protein product is CASSPAFLAGAYNEQFF.

V and J are TRBV13 and TRBJ2-6; unclear D gene. This CDR3 comprises 15 residues. CDR1 is PRHDT, CDR2 FYEKMQ, per germline (reference sequence). Trimming shortened V by 0 bases and J by 3 bases, and 6 bases separated the two germline ends. The CDR3 spells CASSLGGIGANVLTF. The CDR3 DNA sequence: TGTGCCAGCAGCTTAGGGGGCATTGGGGCCAACGTCCTGACTTTC.

The genes are TRBV24-1 and TRBJ1-1, with 8 positions matching TRBD1. Trimming cost V 3 bases and J 0 bases; bases outside gene matches: 5. Per the germline V gene, CDR1 is KGHDR and CDR2 is SFDVKD. The CDR3 is 16 residues long. This CDR3 is CATSDPGDRLNTEAFF. CDR3 DNA: TGTGCCACCAGTGATCCGGGGGACAGGTTGAACACTGAAGCTTTCTTT.

This clone showed up just once. The gene calls are TRBV27 and TRBJ2-4; tentatively, D is TRBD1 (5 bases). The CDR3 length is 15 residues. The V and J ends lost 3 bases and 6 bases respectively, with 15 bases between them. Germline V gene lookup returns CDR1 MNHEY and CDR2 SMNVEV (reference sequence). The CDR3 loop is CASSFGRARRNIQYF. The CDR3 DNA reads TGTGCCAGCAGTTTTGGCAGGGCGAGGAGAAACATTCAGTACTTC.

V usage is TRBV25-1 and J usage is TRBJ1-4, with D unresolved. The CDR3 is 13 residues long. The germline V gene encodes CDR1 MGHDK and CDR2 SYGVNS. Trimming took off 4 bases at V and 8 bases at J, with 11 bases between the two ends. Here the CDR3 DNA reads TGTGCCAGCAGTGCCAGACCTAGGGAAAAACTGTTTTTT. Protein product: CASSARPREKLFF.

The chain combines TRBV5-5 with TRBJ1-2; TRBD1 agrees at 7 bases. CDR1 is SGHKS, CDR2 YYEKEE, per germline (reference sequence). V shed 1 base, J shed 8 bases, and the junction held 14 bases outside the gene matches. The CDR3 runs to 16 residues. CDR3 sequence: CASSLQAGGSTYGYTF. The CDR3 coding sequence is TGTGCCAGCAGCTTGCAAGCAGGGGGTTCAACCTACGGCTACACCTTC.

The V and J genes are TRBV29-1 and TRBJ2-4; 11 bases are a match to TRBD1. The J segment lost 2 bases and the V segment lost 6 bases, leaving 6 bases of the junction unmatched. CDR3 length: 15 residues. Germline CDR1 and CDR2: SQVTM and ANQGSEA. The CDR3 sequence is CSVLGQGVTKNIQYF. The CDR3 bases are TGCAGCGTCCTGGGACAGGGGGTAACCAAAAACATTCAGTACTTC.

V gene TRBV2 combines with J gene TRBJ2-1; TRBD2 aligns across 7 bases. Losses at the gene ends were 8 bases for V and 2 bases for J; bases not matched to a gene: 18. Germline V gene sequence: CDR1 SNHLY, CDR2 FYNNEI. The length of the CDR3 is 18 residues. Here the CDR3 reads CASRGGTAGAATYNEQFF. DNA of the CDR3: TGTGCCAGCCGCGGAGGGACGGCGGGAGCCGCTACCTACAATGAGCAGTTCTTC.

This chain connects TRBV6-1 to TRBJ1-4; D is unclear. This CDR3 is 13 amino acids long. The germline V gene encodes CDR1 MNHNS and CDR2 SASEGT. V lost 1 base to trimming and J lost 4 bases, with 4 bases between them. In DNA, the CDR3 is TGTGCCAGCAGTGAAGGACTTAATGAAAAACTGTTTTTT. This encodes CASSEGLNEKLFF.

This clone was counted a single time. J is TRBJ1-4 and V is TRBV14; D unresolved. Germline V gene lookup returns CDR1 SGHDN and CDR2 FVKESK. This CDR3 is 15 amino acids long. Trimming pared 0 bases from V and 5 bases from J, leaving 10 bases between. CDR3 sequence: CASSQDPERNEKLFF. Written as DNA, the CDR3 is TGTGCCAGCAGCCAAGATCCAGAACGAAATGAAAAACTGTTTTTT.

Here the CDR3 reads CSVSTGINTEAFF. The DNA for the CDR3 is TGCAGCGTTTCAACAGGGATTAACACTGAAGCTTTCTTT. This chain uses TRBV29-1 with TRBJ1-1; TRBD1 might be the D (6 bases). The CDR3 runs 13 residues. The V end lost 5 bases, the J end lost 2 bases, and 12 bases lay between the germline ends. Germline V lookup: CDR1 SQVTM, CDR2 ANQGSEA.

The V gene is TRBV11-2, the J gene TRBJ2-7; 9 bases line up with TRBD1. CDR1 and CDR2 (germline): SGHAT, FQNNGV. The V and J ends lost 7 bases and 0 bases, in that order; junction bases with no gene match: 7. The CDR3 runs 15 residues. DNA for the CDR3: TGTGCCAGCACCTTTGTGACAGGGGGCTCCTACGAGCAGTACTTC. Translated, it gives CASTFVTGGSYEQYF.

This chain connects TRBV7-2 to TRBJ2-5, with 12 bases aligning to TRBD2. The CDR3 loop spans 16 amino acids. Trimming removed 5 bases from V and 4 bases from J; junction bases left unmatched: 8. Germline V gene lookup returns CDR1 SGHTA and CDR2 FQGNSA. The CDR3 loop reads CASSLGLAGNLETQYF. CDR3 nucleotide sequence: TGTGCCAGCAGCCTGGGACTAGCGGGTAACCTAGAGACCCAGTACTTC. Drawing the rest from reference TRBV7-2 and TRBJ2-5, the complete variable domain is GAGVSQSPSNKVTEKGKDVELRCDPISGHTALYWYRQSLGQGLEFLIYFQGNSAPDKSGLPSDRFSAERTGGSVSTLTIQRTQQEDSAVYLCASSLGLAGNLETQYFGPGTRLLVL.

This clone occurred a few times. This rearrangement joins TRBV14 to TRBJ1-1, with TRBD1 as a possible D gene (5 bases). The CDR3 is 14 residues long. V lost 6 bases and J 5 bases, leaving 16 bases between the germline ends. The germline V gene encodes CDR1 SGHDN and CDR2 FVKESK. CDR3 sequence: CASRETGGGTEAFF. CDR3 nucleotide sequence: TGTGCCAGCAGAGAGACGGGGGGAGGGACTGAAGCTTTCTTT.

The chain couples TRBV7-8 to TRBJ2-7; TRBD1 agrees at 8 bases. Trimming took 4 bases from V and 2 from J; bases not matched to a gene: 7. Germline-derived CDR1 and CDR2 are SGHVS and FQNEAQ. CDR3 length: 15 amino acids. CDR3 in amino acids: CASSSTGTGAYEQYF. In DNA form, the CDR3 reads TGTGCCAGCAGCTCCACCGGGACAGGAGCCTACGAGCAGTACTTC.

This clone has just one count. The chain uses TRBV3-1 (or the pseudogene TRBV3-2) and TRBJ2-5; 7 nucleotides line up with TRBD1. The length of the CDR3 is 13 residues. V lost 7 bases to trimming and J lost 5 bases; unmatched junction nucleotides: 7. Germline assignment: CDR1 LGHDT and CDR2 YNNKEL (reference sequence). The CDR3 nucleotides are TGTGCCAGCACCTCAGGGGGACCGGAGACCCAGTACTTC. It is translated as CASTSGGPETQYF.

This clone has more than one count but fewer than ten. J is TRBJ2-7 and V is TRBV5-1; 7 positions agree with TRBD1. Per germline, CDR1 SGHRS and CDR2 YFSETQ. The CDR3 sequence is 16 residues long. V lost 3 bases, J lost 4 bases, and 13 bases stayed unmatched. The CDR3: CASSSDRTGRVYEQYF. The CDR3 DNA is TGCGCCAGCAGCTCGGACCGGACAGGTAGGGTTTACGAGCAGTACTTC.

The V gene is TRBV7-2, the J gene TRBJ1-6; possible D gene TRBD1, 6 bases. The germline V gene encodes CDR1 SGHTA and CDR2 FQGNSA. This CDR3 region has 17 residues. V gave up 5 bases and J gave up 6 bases, with 20 bases separating them. The CDR3 here is CASSPRDILGVNSPLHF. CDR3 coding DNA: TGTGCCAGCAGCCCCAGGGACATACTTGGGGTTAATTCACCCCTCCACTTT.

The chain links TRBV6-5 to TRBJ1-2; 9 bases fit TRBD1. V was clipped by 4 bases and J by 8 bases; unmatched bases: 5. The CDR3 runs to 13 residues. Germline assignment: CDR1 MNHEY and CDR2 SVGAGI. Here the CDR3 reads CASSWGQGRGYTF. For the CDR3, the DNA is TGTGCCAGCAGTTGGGGACAGGGAAGAGGCTACACCTTC.

The chain recombines TRBV19 with TRBJ1-1; D is unresolved. Looked up from germline, CDR1 is LNHDA and CDR2 is SQIVND (reference sequence). The CDR3 consists of 14 residues. V gave up 2 bases and J gave up 3 bases, with 10 bases separating them. CDR3 in amino acids: CASSIITGYTEAFF. The CDR3 DNA is TGTGCCAGTAGTATAATTACGGGGTACACTGAAGCTTTCTTT.

V is TRBV28 and J is TRBJ1-1; 7 bases agree with TRBD1. CDR3 length equals 14 residues. The germline CDR1 and CDR2 sequences are MDHEN and SYDVKM. Losses at the gene ends were 3 bases for V and 6 bases for J; bases not matched to a gene: 7. In DNA, the CDR3 is TGTGCCAGCAGTTTCTCCAGGGGGACGTCTGAAGCTTTCTTT. Translating gives CASSFSRGTSEAFF. Variable domain in full (rest from reference TRBV28 and TRBJ1-1): DVKVTQSSRYLVKRTGEKVFLECVQDMDHENMFWYRQDPGLGLRLIYFSYDVKMKEKGDIPEGYSVSREKKERFSLILESASTNQTSMYLCASSFSRGTSEAFFGQGTRLTVV.

The chain carries TRBV18 and TRBJ1-2; the match to TRBD1 covers 9 bases. Germline V lookup: CDR1 KGHSH, CDR2 LQKENI. Trimming at V came to 3 bases and at J to 8 bases, leaving 10 bases not matched to a gene. CDR3 size: 15 residues. Here the CDR3 reads CASSPKGLGQGGYTF. The CDR3 DNA reads as TGTGCCAGCTCACCCAAGGGATTGGGACAGGGCGGCTACACCTTC. Using reference TRBV18 and TRBJ1-2 for the parts outside the CDR3, the full variable domain is NAGVMQNPRHLVRRRGQEARLRCSPMKGHSHVYWYRQLPEEGLKFMVYLQKENIIDESGMPKERFSAEFPKEGPSILRIQQVVRGDSAAYFCASSPKGLGQGGYTFGSGTRLTVV.

Points on this clone: Other nucleotide sequences in the sample specify the same CDR3. The chain joins TRBV5-8 to TRBJ1-5, with TRBD1 matching over 8 bases. V lost 3 bases to trimming and J lost 0 bases; unmatched junction nucleotides: 2. Germline V gene sequence: CDR1 SGHTS, CDR2 YDEGEE. There are 15 residues in the CDR3. The CDR3 sequence is CASSSGTGSNQPQHF. Here the CDR3 DNA reads TGTGCCAGCAGCTCCGGGACAGGTAGCAATCAGCCCCAGCATTTT.

The gene calls are TRBV28 and TRBJ2-7, with D perhaps TRBD2 (5 bases). Germline CDR1 is MDHEN and CDR2 is SYDVKM. The germline V and J ends were trimmed by 5 bases and 0 bases, with 11 bases remaining between them. CDR3 length: 14 residues. CDR3 coding DNA: TGTGCCAGCAGTCCCGTACGGGGCTCCTACGAGCAGTACTTC. Its translation: CASSPVRGSYEQYF.